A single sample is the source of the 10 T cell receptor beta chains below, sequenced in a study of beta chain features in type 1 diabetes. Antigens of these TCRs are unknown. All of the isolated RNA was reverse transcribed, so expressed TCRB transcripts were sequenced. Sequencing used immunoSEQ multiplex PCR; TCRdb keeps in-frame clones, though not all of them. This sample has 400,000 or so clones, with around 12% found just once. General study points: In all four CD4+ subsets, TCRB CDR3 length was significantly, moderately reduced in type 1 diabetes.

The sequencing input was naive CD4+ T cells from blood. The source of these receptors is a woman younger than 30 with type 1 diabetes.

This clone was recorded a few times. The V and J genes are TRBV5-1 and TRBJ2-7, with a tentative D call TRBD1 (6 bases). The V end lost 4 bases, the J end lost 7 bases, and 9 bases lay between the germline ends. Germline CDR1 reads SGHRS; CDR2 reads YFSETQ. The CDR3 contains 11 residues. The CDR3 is CASSEGTEQYF. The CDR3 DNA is TGCGCCAGCAGCGAAGGGACAGAGCAGTACTTC.

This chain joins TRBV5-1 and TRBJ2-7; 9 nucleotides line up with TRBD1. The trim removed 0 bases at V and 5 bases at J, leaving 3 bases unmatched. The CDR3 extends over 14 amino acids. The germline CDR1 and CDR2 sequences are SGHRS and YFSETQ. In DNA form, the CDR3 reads TGCGCCAGCAGCTTGGGCACAGGGGGCCACGAGCAGTACTTC. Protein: CASSLGTGGHEQYF.

This CDR3 reads CASSFLRNQETQYF. CDR3 bases: TGTGCCAGCAGCTTCCTGCGGAACCAAGAGACCCAGTACTTC. The V call is TRBV7-9, the J call TRBJ2-5; no firm D call. This CDR3 has 14 residues. V shed 3 bases and J shed 0 bases, with 8 bases lying between them. The germline V gene encodes CDR1 SEHNR and CDR2 FQNEAQ (reference sequence).

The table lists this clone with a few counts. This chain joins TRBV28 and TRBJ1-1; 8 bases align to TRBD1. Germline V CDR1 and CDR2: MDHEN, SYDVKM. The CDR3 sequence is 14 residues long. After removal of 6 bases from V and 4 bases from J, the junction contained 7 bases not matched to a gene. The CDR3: CASRTYRGTTEAFF. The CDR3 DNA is TGTGCCAGCAGGACTTACAGGGGGACCACTGAAGCTTTCTTT.

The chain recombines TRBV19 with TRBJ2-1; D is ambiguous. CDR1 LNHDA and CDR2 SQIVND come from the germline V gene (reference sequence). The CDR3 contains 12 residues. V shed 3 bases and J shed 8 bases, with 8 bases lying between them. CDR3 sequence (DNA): TGTGCCAGTAGTATTGCAGGTTATGAGCAGTTCTTC. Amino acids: CASSIAGYEQFF. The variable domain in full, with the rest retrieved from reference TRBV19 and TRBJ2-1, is DGGITQSPKYLFRKEGQNVTLSCEQNLNHDAMYWYRQDPGQGLRLIYYSQIVNDFQKGDIAEGYSVSREKKESFPLTVTSAQKNPTAFYLCASSIAGYEQFFGPGTRLTVL.

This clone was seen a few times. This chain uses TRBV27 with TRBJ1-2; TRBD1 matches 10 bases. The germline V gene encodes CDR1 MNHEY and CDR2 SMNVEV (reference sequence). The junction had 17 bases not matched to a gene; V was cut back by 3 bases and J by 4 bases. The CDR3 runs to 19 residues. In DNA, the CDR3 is TGTGCCAGCAGTTTCAAGGGAGGTACCCCGGGACAGGGGACCTATGGCTACACCTTC. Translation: CASSFKGGTPGQGTYGYTF.

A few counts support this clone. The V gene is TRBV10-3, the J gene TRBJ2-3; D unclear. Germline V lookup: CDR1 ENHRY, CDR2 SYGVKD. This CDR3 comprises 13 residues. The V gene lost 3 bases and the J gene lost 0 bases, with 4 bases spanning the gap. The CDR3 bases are TGTGCCATCAGTGACGGTAGCACAGATACGCAGTATTTT. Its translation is CAISDGSTDTQYF.

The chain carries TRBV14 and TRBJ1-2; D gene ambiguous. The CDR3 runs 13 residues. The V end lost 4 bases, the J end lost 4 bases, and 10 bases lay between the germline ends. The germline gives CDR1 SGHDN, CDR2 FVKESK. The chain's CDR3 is CASSLDEGYGYTF. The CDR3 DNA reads TGTGCCAGCAGCCTAGACGAGGGCTATGGCTACACCTTC.

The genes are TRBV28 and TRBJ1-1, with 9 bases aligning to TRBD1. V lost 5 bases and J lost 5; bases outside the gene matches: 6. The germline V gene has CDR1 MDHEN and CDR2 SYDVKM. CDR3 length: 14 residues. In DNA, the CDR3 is TGTGCCAGCAGTACAGGGGGCGCGTGGACTGAAGCTTTCTTT. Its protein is CASSTGGAWTEAFF.

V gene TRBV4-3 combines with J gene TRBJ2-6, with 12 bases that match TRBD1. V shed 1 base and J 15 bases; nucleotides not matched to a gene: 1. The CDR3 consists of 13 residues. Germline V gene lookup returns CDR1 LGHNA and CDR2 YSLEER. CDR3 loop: CASSQGGQGALTF. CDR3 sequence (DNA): TGCGCCAGCAGCCAAGGGGGACAGGGGGCCCTGACTTTC.